A single sample is the source of the 25 T cell receptor beta chains below, sequenced in a study of T cells after yellow fever vaccination. TCRdb fed the 5' RACE reads into MiXCR, producing one record per CDR3 protein. The sample shows under 250,000 distinct CDR3 sequences, about 7% of them seen only once. The starting material was CD4+ T cells sorted from PBMCs, obtained 15 days after the yellow fever booster vaccination. The receptors here all came from a man aged 30 to 39 who received the YFV17D yellow fever vaccine.

This clonotype was observed a handful of times. The V call is TRBV2, the J call TRBJ2-1; 7 nucleotides align to TRBD2. The CDR3 covers 14 residues. Per germline, CDR1 SNHLY and CDR2 FYNNEI. J lost 2 bases, V lost 4 bases, and 2 bases had no gene match. CDR3 sequence (DNA): TGTGCCAGCAGTGGTCTAGCGGCCTACAATGAGCAGTTCTTC. Translation gives CASSGLAAYNEQFF.

The chain uses TRBV7-2 and TRBJ2-1, with TRBD1 matching 9 bases. V dropped 5 bases and J dropped 8; count of bases not matched to a gene: 10. The CDR3 spans 15 residues. Germline V CDR1 and CDR2: SGHTA, FQGNSA. DNA of the CDR3: TGTGCCAGCAGCCTGGCCGGGACAGGGATATATGAGCAGTTCTTC. It encodes CASSLAGTGIYEQFF.

There are many counts of this clonotype. The V gene is TRBV10-1, the J gene TRBJ1-3, with D possibly TRBD1 on 5 matching bases. Trimming stripped 4 bases from V and 0 bases from J, with 10 bases between. This CDR3 contains 15 residues. CDR1 is WNHNN and CDR2 is SYGVQD in the germline V gene (reference sequence). For the CDR3, the DNA is TGCGCCAGCAGTGGGGGACCGAACTCTGGAAACACCATATATTTT. It specifies CASSGGPNSGNTIYF.

The rearrangement uses TRBV5-4 and TRBJ2-1; 10 bases line up with TRBD2. Germline V gene data show CDR1 as SGHNT and CDR2 as YYREEE (reference sequence). The CDR3 contains 15 residues. The V and J ends lost 3 bases and 4 bases, in that order; junction bases with no gene match: 4. The CDR3 sequence is CASSYRTSGYNEQFF. CDR3 DNA: TGTGCCAGCAGCTATAGGACTAGCGGTTACAATGAGCAGTTCTTC.

V and J are TRBV20-1 and TRBJ2-1; 7 nucleotides align to TRBD2. Germline V gene sequence: CDR1 DFQATT, CDR2 SNEGSKA (reference sequence). V shed 3 bases, J shed 6 bases, and the junction held 8 bases outside the gene matches. This CDR3 spans 14 amino acids. The CDR3 loop reads CSARAPAGTNEQFF. CDR3 nucleotide sequence: TGCAGTGCTAGGGCGCCAGCGGGAACCAATGAGCAGTTCTTC.

This clonotype has more than one count but fewer than ten. The chain is built from TRBV20-1 and TRBJ2-7; possible D gene TRBD2, 5 bases. The CDR3 is made up of 12 amino acids. V was clipped by 6 bases and J by 3 bases, with 12 bases between them. Germline V gives CDR1 DFQATT, CDR2 SNEGSKA (reference sequence). The CDR3 sequence is CSAGETNYEQYF. CDR3 bases: TGCAGTGCCGGGGAGACGAACTACGAGCAGTACTTC.

The genes are TRBV7-2 and TRBJ2-3, with a possible D match to TRBD1 (5 bases). Per germline, CDR1 SGHTA and CDR2 FQGNSA. Trimming shortened V by 8 bases and J by 0 bases, and 12 bases separated the two germline ends. This CDR3 is built from 14 residues. Written as DNA, the CDR3 is TGTGCCAGCGAACAGGCCCTTAGCACAGATACGCAGTATTTT. Translation gives CASEQALSTDTQYF.

This clonotype was recorded many times. The rearrangement links TRBV20-1 to TRBJ2-7; D call uncertain. Between the trimmed V and J ends, which lost 0 bases and 2 bases, there was a span of 14 bases. The CDR3 is 15 residues long. Germline V gene data show CDR1 as DFQATT and CDR2 as SNEGSKA (reference sequence). The CDR3 protein is CSARDQSSNPYEQYF. CDR3 sequence (DNA): TGCAGTGCTAGAGATCAGAGTAGCAACCCCTACGAGCAGTACTTC.

The sample holds many counts of this clonotype. The V call is TRBV20-1, the J call TRBJ2-5, with D perhaps matching TRBD2 (5 bases). The CDR3 is 15 residues long. Trimming took off 0 bases at V and 7 bases at J, with 18 bases between the two ends. CDR1 and CDR2 (germline): DFQATT, SNEGSKA (reference sequence). Here the CDR3 reads CSARDPGRSEATQYF. DNA for the CDR3: TGCAGTGCTAGAGATCCCGGACGTAGCGAAGCGACCCAGTACTTC.

This clonotype was seen many times. J is TRBJ2-5 and V is TRBV5-1; 11 bases are shared with TRBD2. The V and J ends lost 0 bases and 0 bases, in that order; junction bases with no gene match: 4. The CDR3 loop spans 17 amino acids. Per germline, CDR1 SGHRS and CDR2 YFSETQ. CDR3 sequence: CASSLGGLAAYQETQYF. The CDR3 coding sequence is TGCGCCAGCAGCTTGGGGGGACTAGCGGCGTACCAAGAGACCCAGTACTTC.

This clonotype was observed a handful of times. The rearrangement links TRBV30 to TRBJ1-3, with D maybe TRBD1 (5 bases). CDR1 is GTSNPN and CDR2 is SVGIG in the germline V gene (reference sequence). Trimming took 3 bases from V and 1 from J, leaving 16 bases between them. The CDR3 spans 16 residues. The CDR3 DNA sequence: TGTGCCTGGAGCCGATCGGGGGGATCGTCTGGAAACACCATATATTTT. It codes for CAWSRSGGSSGNTIYF.

This sequence joins TRBV6-2 or TRBV6-3 and TRBJ2-2, with 7 bases matching TRBD1. Germline CDR1 and CDR2: MNHEY and SVGEGT. The CDR3 is 15 residues long. V lost 6 bases and J lost 6; bases outside the gene matches: 10. The CDR3 loop reads CASSRTGQIAGELFF. CDR3 in DNA: TGTGCCAGCAGCCGGACAGGTCAGATTGCCGGGGAGCTGTTTTTT.

A note on this clonotype: An end of the junction differs from the germline gene, which may be a read error. This chain uses TRBV20-1 with TRBJ2-7; 16 nucleotides agree with TRBD2. Per the germline V gene, CDR1 is DFQATT and CDR2 is SNEGSKA (reference sequence). CDR3 size: 19 residues. For the CDR3, the DNA is TGCAGTGCTAGATCAACCGGGACTAGCGGGAGGGCGGATCCCTACGAGCTGTACTTC. It encodes CSARSTGTSGRADPYELYF.

This rearrangement joins TRBV19 to TRBJ2-5; D gene uncertain. This CDR3 contains 12 residues. Trimming pared 7 bases from V and 5 bases from J, leaving 11 bases between. Germline loops: CDR1 LNHDA, CDR2 SQIVND (reference sequence). DNA of the CDR3: TGTGCCAGTACCGACGTTGGGGAGACCCAGTACTTC. Amino acids: CASTDVGETQYF.

This clonotype was picked up many times. The V and J genes are TRBV5-1 and TRBJ2-1, with D unresolved. Trimming shortened V by 0 bases and J by 7 bases, and 8 bases separated the two germline ends. The V gene's germline CDR1 is SGHRS and CDR2 YFSETQ. The CDR3 extends over 13 amino acids. The DNA of the CDR3 is TGCGCCAGCAGCTTGGGAATCGGGAATGAGCAGTTCTTC. Translation: CASSLGIGNEQFF.

This clonotype was seen a few times. The chain links TRBV27 to TRBJ2-5; 7 positions agree with TRBD1. Per the germline V gene, CDR1 is MNHEY and CDR2 is SMNVEV (reference sequence). V lost 9 bases to trimming and J lost 5 bases; unmatched junction nucleotides: 9. The length of the CDR3 is 13 residues. CDR3 protein: CASIQTGTETQYF. CDR3 in DNA: TGTGCCAGTATCCAGACAGGGACGGAGACCCAGTACTTC.

This chain joins TRBV7-2 and TRBJ2-7; D ambiguous. Per the germline V gene, CDR1 is SGHTA and CDR2 is FQGNSA. Deletions cut 5 bases from V and 3 bases from J, with 14 bases between. The CDR3 has 14 residues. DNA of the CDR3: TGTGCCAGCAGCCCCGGTCGCTCGATCTACGAGCAGTACTTC. Its translation is CASSPGRSIYEQYF.

The J gene is TRBJ2-7, the V gene TRBV6-5, with 11 bases that match TRBD1. V trimming: 4 bases; J trimming: 5 bases; junction bases outside the gene matches: 7. CDR3 length: 15 residues. Germline V gene data show CDR1 as MNHEY and CDR2 as SVGAGI. CDR3 amino acids: CASSSRWTGGHEQYF. The CDR3 coding sequence is TGTGCCAGCAGTTCACGATGGACAGGGGGCCACGAGCAGTACTTC.

The chain is built from TRBV12-3 or TRBV12-4 and TRBJ1-1; TRBD1 is a possible D gene (5 bases). V lost 3 bases and J 6 bases, leaving 14 bases between the germline ends. CDR3 length: 14 amino acids. In DNA form, the CDR3 reads TGTGCCAGCAGTTTGTGGGATCTAGGGGCTGAAGCTTTCTTT. It codes for CASSLWDLGAEAFF.

The V and J genes are TRBV6-2 or TRBV6-3 and TRBJ1-5; tentatively, D is TRBD1 (6 bases). V lost 7 bases and J lost 0, with 10 bases in between. Germline-derived CDR1 and CDR2 are MNHEY and SVGEGT. The CDR3 runs 14 residues. The CDR3 coding sequence is TGTGCCAGCACGACAGGCAATAGCAATCAGCCCCAGCATTTT. It specifies CASTTGNSNQPQHF.

This chain joins TRBV27 and TRBJ2-5; 12 bases align to TRBD2. Germline V gene sequence: CDR1 MNHEY, CDR2 SMNVEV (reference sequence). This CDR3 contains 15 residues. V lost 5 bases to trimming and J lost 6 bases; unmatched junction nucleotides: 7. CDR3 residues: CASSPGLAGQKTQYF. The CDR3 nucleotides read TGTGCCAGCAGTCCCGGACTAGCGGGACAAAAGACCCAGTACTTC.

This clonotype has more than one count but fewer than ten. CDR3 DNA sequence: TGTGCCAGTAGTATAGCATGGGGACCAAAGTCGCCCGGGTTTGGCTACACCTTC. Translated: CASSIAWGPKSPGFGYTF. The chain is built from TRBV19 and TRBJ1-2, with a tentative D call TRBD1 (5 bases). Germline V gene lookup returns CDR1 LNHDA and CDR2 SQIVND (reference sequence). The V and J ends lost 1 base and 7 bases respectively, with 25 bases between them. This CDR3 is 18 amino acids long.

This clonotype was seen a handful of times. This chain connects TRBV25-1 to TRBJ2-5; D tentatively reads TRBD1 or TRBD2 (7 bases each). V dropped 4 bases and J dropped 6 bases, with 12 bases sitting between them. Germline CDR1 reads MGHDK; CDR2 reads SYGVNS. There are 13 residues in the CDR3. The CDR3 here is CASSVQGGKTQYF. The CDR3 DNA follows: TGTGCCAGCAGTGTTCAGGGGGGGAAGACCCAGTACTTC.

This clonotype occurred a few times. The genes are TRBV20-1 and TRBJ2-3; TRBD2 matches 13 bases. The CDR3 is 18 amino acids. J was trimmed by 0 bases and V by 0 bases; bases with no gene match: 6. Germline V gene data show CDR1 as DFQATT and CDR2 as SNEGSKA (reference sequence). CDR3 region: CSARDLGLAGTSTDTQYF. Here the CDR3 DNA reads TGCAGTGCTAGAGATTTGGGACTAGCGGGGACTAGCACAGATACGCAGTATTTT.

This clonotype showed up many times. The rearrangement joins TRBV7-9 to TRBJ2-7; D is ambiguous. This CDR3 spans 13 amino acids. Trimming removed 2 bases at V and 3 bases at J, with 8 bases between. Per the germline V gene, CDR1 is SEHNR and CDR2 is FQNEAQ (reference sequence). In DNA form, the CDR3 reads TGTGCCAGCAGCTTATCCAAGAACTACGAGCAGTACTTC. It is translated as CASSLSKNYEQYF.